This paragraph reports one TCR beta chain. What it binds is unknown. Trimming removed 6 bases from V and 4 bases from J, with 13 bases in between. This CDR3 is built from 14 residues. The germline CDR1 and CDR2 sequences are MGHDK and SYGVNS. Two oligonucleotides, mixed equimolar, formed the beta constant-region primer covering TRBC1 and TRBC2. Ligated cDNA was amplified by four rounds of PCR with nested alpha and beta constant-region primers and SP2. An oligonucleotide with the SP2 primer and a 12-nucleotide UMI was ligated to the cDNA 3' end. TCRdb processed the UMI-ligation and nested PCR reads anew with MiXCR; each CDR3 protein has one entry. The table has about 150,000 distinct CDR3 sequences, over 20% seen once. These data belong to a study of naive and memory T cell subsets. General study findings and limits: RNA-based TCR counts may shift with T cell activation and differentiation. Naive repertoires, especially CD8, held a few larger clonotypes, possibly memory cells re-expressing CD45RA. From naive to CM, EM and EMRA, diversity decreased and Gini increased.

CMV status came from CD4+ T cell IFNgamma after overnight CMV lysate stimulation of fresh PBMCs. J is TRBJ1-5 and V is TRBV25-1; D uncertain. This clonotype was sampled from a human donor in good health. The sequencing sample was made of naive CD4+ T cells from blood. The CDR3 reads CASSNSLGNQPQHF. As DNA, the CDR3 is TGTGCCAGCAGCAACAGCCTGGGGAATCAGCCCCAGCATTTT.